This T cell receptor (beta chain) stems from a study of B cell selection in AIRE deficiency. Study results and caveats: Roughly 29% of healthy-shared Treg TCRbeta sequences appeared in patient Tconv cells.

A note on this clone: Its antigen is not identified.

This CDR3 is 15 amino acids long. The V end was cut by 0 bases, the J end by 2 bases, with 10 bases between. CDR1 and CDR2 (germline): SGHVS, FQNEAQ. The regulatory T cell sort gate was CD4+CD25hiCD127low/negative. Using immunoSEQ multiplex PCR, the repertoire was profiled, and TCRdb retains in-frame clones only, with some absent. The data show tens of thousands of clones, around 90% seen once. This receptor was taken from a human donor in good health. Source material: CD4+CD25+ Tregs sorted from PBMCs. The chain joins TRBV7-8 to TRBJ1-1; no firm D call. This chain's CDR3 is CASSLAVSHNTEAFF. The CDR3 DNA reads as TGTGCCAGCAGCTTAGCAGTTAGCCACAACACTGAAGCTTTCTTT.